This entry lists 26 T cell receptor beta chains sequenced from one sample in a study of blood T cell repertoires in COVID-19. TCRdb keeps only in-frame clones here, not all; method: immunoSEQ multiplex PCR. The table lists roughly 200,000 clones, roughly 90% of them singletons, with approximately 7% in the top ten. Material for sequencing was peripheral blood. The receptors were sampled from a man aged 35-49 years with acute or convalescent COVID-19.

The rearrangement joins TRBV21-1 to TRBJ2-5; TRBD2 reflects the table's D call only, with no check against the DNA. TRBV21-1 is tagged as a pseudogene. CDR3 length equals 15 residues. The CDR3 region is CASSKALWRQETQYF. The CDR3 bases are TGTGCCAGCAGCAAAGCGCTTTGGAGACAAGAGACCCAGTACTTC.

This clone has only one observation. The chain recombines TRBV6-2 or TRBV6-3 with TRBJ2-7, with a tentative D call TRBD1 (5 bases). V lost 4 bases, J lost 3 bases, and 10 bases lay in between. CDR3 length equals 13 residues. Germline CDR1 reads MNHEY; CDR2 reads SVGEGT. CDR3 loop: CASSFVRVYEQYF. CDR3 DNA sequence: TGTGCCAGCAGTTTCGTCAGGGTCTACGAGCAGTACTTC.

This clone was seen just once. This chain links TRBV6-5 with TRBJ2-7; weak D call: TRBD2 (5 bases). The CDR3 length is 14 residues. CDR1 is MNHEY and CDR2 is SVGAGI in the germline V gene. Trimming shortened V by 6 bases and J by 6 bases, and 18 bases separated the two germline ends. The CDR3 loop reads CASSRRPPGSEQYF. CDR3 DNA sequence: TGTGCCAGCAGCAGAAGACCTCCTGGGAGCGAGCAGTACTTC.

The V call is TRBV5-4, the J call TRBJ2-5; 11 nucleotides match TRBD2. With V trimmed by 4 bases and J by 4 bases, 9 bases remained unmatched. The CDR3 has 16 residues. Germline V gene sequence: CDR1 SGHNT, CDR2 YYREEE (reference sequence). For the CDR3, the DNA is TGTGCCAGCAGCCCACTAGCGGGGGCGGGCGTAGAGACCCAGTACTTC. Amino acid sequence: CASSPLAGAGVETQYF. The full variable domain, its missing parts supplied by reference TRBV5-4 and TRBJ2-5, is ETGVTQSPTHLIKTRGQQVTLRCSSQSGHNTVSWYQQALGQGPQFIFQYYREEENGRGNFPPRFSGLQFPNYSSELNVNALELDDSALYLCASSPLAGAGVETQYFGPGTRLLVL.

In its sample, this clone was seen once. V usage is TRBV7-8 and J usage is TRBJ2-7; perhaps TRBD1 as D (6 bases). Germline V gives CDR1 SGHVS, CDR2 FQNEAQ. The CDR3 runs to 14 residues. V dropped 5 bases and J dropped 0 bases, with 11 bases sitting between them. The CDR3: CASSRTGSSYEQYF. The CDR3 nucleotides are TGTGCCAGCAGCCGAACAGGGAGCTCCTACGAGCAGTACTTC.

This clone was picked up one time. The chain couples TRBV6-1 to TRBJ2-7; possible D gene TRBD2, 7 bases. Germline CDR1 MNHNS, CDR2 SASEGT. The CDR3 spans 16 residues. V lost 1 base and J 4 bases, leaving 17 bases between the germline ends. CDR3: CASSEGSGGGAYEQYF. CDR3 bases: TGTGCCAGCAGTGAAGGCTCTGGAGGGGGGGCTTACGAGCAGTACTTC.

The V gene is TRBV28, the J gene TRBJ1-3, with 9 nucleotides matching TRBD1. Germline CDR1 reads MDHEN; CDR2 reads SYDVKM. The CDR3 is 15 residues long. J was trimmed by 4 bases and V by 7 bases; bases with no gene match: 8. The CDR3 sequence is CASINPGQGGNTIYF. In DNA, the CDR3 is TGTGCCAGCATCAATCCGGGACAGGGAGGAAACACCATATATTTT.

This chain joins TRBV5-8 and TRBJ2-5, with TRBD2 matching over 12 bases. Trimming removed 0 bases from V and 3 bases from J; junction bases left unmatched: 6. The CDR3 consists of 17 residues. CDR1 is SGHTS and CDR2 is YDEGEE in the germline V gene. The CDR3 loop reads CASSLGLAGGKEETQYF. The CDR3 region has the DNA TGTGCCAGCAGCTTGGGCCTAGCGGGGGGGAAGGAAGAGACCCAGTACTTC.

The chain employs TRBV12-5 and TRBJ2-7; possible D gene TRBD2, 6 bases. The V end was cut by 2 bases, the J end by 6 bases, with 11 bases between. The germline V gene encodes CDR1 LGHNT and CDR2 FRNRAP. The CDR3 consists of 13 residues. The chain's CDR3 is CASGLKAGSEQYF. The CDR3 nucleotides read TGTGCTAGTGGTTTGAAGGCGGGGAGCGAGCAGTACTTC.

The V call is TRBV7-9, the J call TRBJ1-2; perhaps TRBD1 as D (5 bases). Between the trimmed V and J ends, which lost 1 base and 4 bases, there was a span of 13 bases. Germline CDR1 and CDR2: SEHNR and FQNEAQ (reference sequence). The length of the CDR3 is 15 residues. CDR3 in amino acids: CASSLGPGLIYGYTF. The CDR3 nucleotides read TGTGCCAGCAGCTTAGGACCAGGGTTGATCTATGGCTACACCTTC.

The DNA of the CDR3 is TGTGCCAGCAGTTACTCGGGGGACAGCTCTTACTATGGCTACACCTTC. Protein sequence: CASSYSGDSSYYGYTF. The rearrangement joins TRBV6-5 to TRBJ1-2; 7 bases agree with TRBD1. This CDR3 region has 16 residues. The junction had 7 bases not matched to a gene; V was cut back by 0 bases and J by 3 bases. The germline gives CDR1 MNHEY, CDR2 SVGAGI.

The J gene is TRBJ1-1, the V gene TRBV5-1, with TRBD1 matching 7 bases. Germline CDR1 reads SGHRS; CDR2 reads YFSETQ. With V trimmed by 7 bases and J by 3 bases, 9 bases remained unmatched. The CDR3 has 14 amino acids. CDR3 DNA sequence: TGCGCCAGCGGATATACAGGGGTTGACACTGAAGCTTTCTTT. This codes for CASGYTGVDTEAFF.

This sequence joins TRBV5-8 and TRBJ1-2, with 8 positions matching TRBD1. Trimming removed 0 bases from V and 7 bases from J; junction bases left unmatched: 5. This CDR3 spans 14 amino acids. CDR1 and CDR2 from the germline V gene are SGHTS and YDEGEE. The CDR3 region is CASSLAPRGLGYTF. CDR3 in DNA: TGTGCCAGCAGCTTGGCCCCCAGGGGGCTTGGCTACACCTTC.

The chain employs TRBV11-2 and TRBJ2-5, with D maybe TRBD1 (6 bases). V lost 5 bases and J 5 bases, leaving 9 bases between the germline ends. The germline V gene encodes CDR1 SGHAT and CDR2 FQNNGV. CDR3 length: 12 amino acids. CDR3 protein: CASSPRGETQYF. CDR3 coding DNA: TGTGCCAGCAGCCCAAGGGGGGAGACCCAGTACTTC.

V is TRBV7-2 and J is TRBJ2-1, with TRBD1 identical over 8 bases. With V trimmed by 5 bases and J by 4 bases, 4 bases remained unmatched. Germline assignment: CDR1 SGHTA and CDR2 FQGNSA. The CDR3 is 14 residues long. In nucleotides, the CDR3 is TGTGCCAGCAGCCATGACAGGGGATACAATGAGCAGTTCTTC. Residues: CASSHDRGYNEQFF.

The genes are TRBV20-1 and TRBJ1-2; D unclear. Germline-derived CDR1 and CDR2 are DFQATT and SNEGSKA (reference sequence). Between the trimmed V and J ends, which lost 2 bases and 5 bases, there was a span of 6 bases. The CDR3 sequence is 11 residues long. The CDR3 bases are TGCAGTGCTAGACAGGTTTATGGCTACACCTTC. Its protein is CSARQVYGYTF.

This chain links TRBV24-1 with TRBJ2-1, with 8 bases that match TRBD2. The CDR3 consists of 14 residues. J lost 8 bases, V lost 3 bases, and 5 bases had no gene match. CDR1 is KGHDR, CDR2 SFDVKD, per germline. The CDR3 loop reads CATSDRGGSDEQFF. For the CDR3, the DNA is TGTGCCACCAGTGATCGGGGGGGATCGGATGAGCAGTTCTTC.

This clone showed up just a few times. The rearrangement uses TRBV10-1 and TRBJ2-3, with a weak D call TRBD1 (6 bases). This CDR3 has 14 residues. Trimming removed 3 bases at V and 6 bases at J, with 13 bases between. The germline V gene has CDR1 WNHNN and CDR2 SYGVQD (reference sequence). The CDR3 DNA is TGCGCCAGCAGTGATCAGGGGTCGCTGGATACGCAGTATTTT. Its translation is CASSDQGSLDTQYF.

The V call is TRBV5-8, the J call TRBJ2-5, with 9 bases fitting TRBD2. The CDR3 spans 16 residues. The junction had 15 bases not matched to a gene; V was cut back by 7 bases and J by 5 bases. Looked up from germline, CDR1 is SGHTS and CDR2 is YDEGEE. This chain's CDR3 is CASLRGLAGSRETQYF. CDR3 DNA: TGTGCCAGCCTCCGGGGCCTAGCGGGGTCCCGGGAGACCCAGTACTTC.

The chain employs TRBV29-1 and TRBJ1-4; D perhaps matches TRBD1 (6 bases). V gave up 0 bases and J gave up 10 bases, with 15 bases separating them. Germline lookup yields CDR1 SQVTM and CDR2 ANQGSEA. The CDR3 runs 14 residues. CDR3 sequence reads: CSVEDRVQGGKLFF. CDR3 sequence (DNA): TGCAGCGTTGAAGACAGGGTACAGGGCGGAAAACTGTTTTTT. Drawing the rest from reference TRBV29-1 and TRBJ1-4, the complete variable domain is SAVISQKPSRDICQRGTSLTIQCQVDSQVTMMFWYRQQPGQSLTLIATANQGSEATYESGFVIDKFPISRPNLTFSTLTVSNMSPEDSSIYLCSVEDRVQGGKLFFGSGTQLSVL.

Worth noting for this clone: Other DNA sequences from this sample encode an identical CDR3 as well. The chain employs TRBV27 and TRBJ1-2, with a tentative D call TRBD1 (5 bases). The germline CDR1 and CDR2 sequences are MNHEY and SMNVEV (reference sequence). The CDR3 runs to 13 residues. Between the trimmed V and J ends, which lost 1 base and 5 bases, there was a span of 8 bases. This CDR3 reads CASSLWQGYGYTF. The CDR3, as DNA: TGTGCCAGCAGTTTATGGCAGGGTTATGGCTACACCTTC.

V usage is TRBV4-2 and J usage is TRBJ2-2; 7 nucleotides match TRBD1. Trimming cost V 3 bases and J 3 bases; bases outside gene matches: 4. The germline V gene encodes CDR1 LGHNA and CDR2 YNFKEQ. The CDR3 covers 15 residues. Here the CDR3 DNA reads TGTGCCAGCAGCCAGTTACAGGGGTACACCGGGGAGCTGTTTTTT. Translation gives CASSQLQGYTGELFF.

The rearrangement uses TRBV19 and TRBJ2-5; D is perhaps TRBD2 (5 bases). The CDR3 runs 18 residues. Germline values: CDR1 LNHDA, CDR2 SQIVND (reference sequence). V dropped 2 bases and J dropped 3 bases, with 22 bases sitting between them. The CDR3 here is CASSISVRGDGGKETQYF. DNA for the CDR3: TGTGCCAGTAGTATATCAGTTAGAGGAGACGGAGGAAAAGAGACCCAGTACTTC.

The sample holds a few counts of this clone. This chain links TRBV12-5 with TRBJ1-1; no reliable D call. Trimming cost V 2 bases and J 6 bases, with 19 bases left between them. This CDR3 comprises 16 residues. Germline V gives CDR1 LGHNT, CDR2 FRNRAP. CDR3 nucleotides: TGTGCTAGTGGTTTGCCAAAACAGAGCTCGGGGTCTGAAGCTTTCTTT. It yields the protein CASGLPKQSSGSEAFF.

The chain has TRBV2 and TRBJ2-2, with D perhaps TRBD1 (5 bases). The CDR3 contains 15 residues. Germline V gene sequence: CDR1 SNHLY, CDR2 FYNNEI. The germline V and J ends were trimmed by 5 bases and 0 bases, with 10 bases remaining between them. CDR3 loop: CASSLGAANTGELFF. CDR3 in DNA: TGTGCCAGCAGTCTTGGGGCTGCGAACACCGGGGAGCTGTTTTTT.

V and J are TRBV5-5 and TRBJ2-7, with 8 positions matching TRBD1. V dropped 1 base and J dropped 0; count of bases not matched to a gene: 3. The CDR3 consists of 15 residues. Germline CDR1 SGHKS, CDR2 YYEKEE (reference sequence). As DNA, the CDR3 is TGTGCCAGCAGCTTGAGACAGGGGAGCTCCTACGAGCAGTACTTC. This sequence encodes CASSLRQGSSYEQYF.